The clone carrying this T cell receptor beta chain was counted only a few times. These data belong to a study of beta chain features in type 1 diabetes. Trimming pared 3 bases from V and 5 bases from J, leaving 9 bases between. The CDR3 loop spans 13 amino acids. Germline assignment: CDR1 SEHNR and CDR2 FQNEAQ (reference sequence). As every portion of the isolated RNA was reverse transcribed, the sequencing read expressed TCRB transcripts. Profiling relied on immunoSEQ multiplex PCR, and the TCRdb table lists in-frame clones only, not all of them. The data contain 350,000 to 450,000 clones, approximately 13% of them singletons.

The receptor was isolated from a young man in good health. The chain joins TRBV7-9 to TRBJ2-3; no clear D. The sequenced material came from naive CD4+ T cells from blood. The CDR3 DNA reads as TGTGCCAGCAGCTTTGGGATTCGAGATACGCAGTATTTT. Its translation: CASSFGIRDTQYF.